This T cell receptor beta chain stems from a study of cytomegalovirus exposure and HLA in healthy donors. PCR was performed using 60 Vbeta and 13 Jbeta primers. The protocol was immunoSEQ multiplex PCR, while the TCRdb copy is restricted to in-frame clones and leaves out a portion. The clone table shows around 130,000 clones, with the ten largest holding around 1.5%. Germline lookup yields CDR1 SGHTA and CDR2 FQGNSA. There are 14 residues in the CDR3. The V and J ends lost 5 bases and 5 bases, in that order; junction bases with no gene match: 5. Sequenced material: PBMCs. The chain is built from TRBV7-2 and TRBJ2-3, with 9 positions matching TRBD1. The receptor's source is a woman aged 40 to 50 in good health and CMV-seronegative. CDR3: CASSGDRVVDTQYF. The CDR3 DNA is TGTGCCAGCAGCGGGGACAGGGTGGTAGATACGCAGTATTTT. The variable domain in full, completed from reference TRBV7-2 and TRBJ2-3, reads GAGVSQSPSNKVTEKGKDVELRCDPISGHTALYWYRQSLGQGLEFLIYFQGNSAPDKSGLPSDRFSAERTGGSVSTLTIQRTQQEDSAVYLCASSGDRVVDTQYFGPGTRLTVL.